This T cell receptor beta chain was profiled in a study of early T cells in non-severe SARS-CoV-2 infection. Study-wide context: Sequencing used unsorted whole-blood bulk RNA, so chains lack pairing.

About this clonotype itself: The antigen remains undetermined. The junction shows a germline mismatch at one end, possibly a read error.

MiXCR, applied by TCRdb to the 5' RACE reads, yields one record per CDR3 protein. Seen here are fewer than 100,000 distinct CDR3 sequences, around 14% observed once, and the top ten hold over 2%. CDR1 MGHRA and CDR2 YSYEKL come from the germline V gene. This CDR3 is built from 13 residues. Study observations and caveats: VDJdb matching favored anti-spike CD8 responses, missing private and CD4 specificities.

V usage is TRBV4-1 and J usage is TRBJ1-6; D might be TRBD1 (5 bases). Sequenced material: whole blood. The receptor was derived from an adult who was a healthcare worker with PCR-confirmed SARS-CoV-2 infection or an uninfected control (not recorded which). CDR3 in amino acids: CASSIHRPAWGPF. CDR3 coding DNA: TGCGCCAGCAGCATCCACCGCCCCGCCTGGGGCCCCTTT.